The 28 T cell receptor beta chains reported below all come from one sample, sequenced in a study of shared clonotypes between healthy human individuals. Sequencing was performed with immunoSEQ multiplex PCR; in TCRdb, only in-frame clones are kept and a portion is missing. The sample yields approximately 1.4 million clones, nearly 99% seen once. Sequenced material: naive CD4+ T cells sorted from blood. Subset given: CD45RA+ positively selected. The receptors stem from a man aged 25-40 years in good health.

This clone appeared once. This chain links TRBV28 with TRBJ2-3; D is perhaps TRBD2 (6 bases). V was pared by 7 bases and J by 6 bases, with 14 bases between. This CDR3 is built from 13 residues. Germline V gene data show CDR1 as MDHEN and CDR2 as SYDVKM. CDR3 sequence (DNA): TGTGCCAGCAAAGGAGGGGTTAGGGATACGCAGTATTTT. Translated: CASKGGVRDTQYF. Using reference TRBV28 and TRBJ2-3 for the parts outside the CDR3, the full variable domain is DVKVTQSSRYLVKRTGEKVFLECVQDMDHENMFWYRQDPGLGLRLIYFSYDVKMKEKGDIPEGYSVSREKKERFSLILESASTNQTSMYLCASKGGVRDTQYFGPGTRLTVL.

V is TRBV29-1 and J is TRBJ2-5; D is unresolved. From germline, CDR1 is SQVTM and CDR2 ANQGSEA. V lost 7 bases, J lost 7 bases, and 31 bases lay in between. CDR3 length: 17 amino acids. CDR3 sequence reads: CSGRTKSRTLLAGTQYF. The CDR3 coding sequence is TGCAGCGGCCGGACGAAATCAAGGACCTTACTCGCCGGGACCCAGTACTTC.

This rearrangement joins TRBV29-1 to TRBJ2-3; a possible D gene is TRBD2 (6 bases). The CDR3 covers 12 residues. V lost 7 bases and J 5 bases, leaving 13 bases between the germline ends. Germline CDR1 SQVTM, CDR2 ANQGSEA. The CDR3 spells CSARLDQDTQYF. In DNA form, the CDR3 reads TGCAGCGCGAGACTAGATCAAGATACGCAGTATTTT.

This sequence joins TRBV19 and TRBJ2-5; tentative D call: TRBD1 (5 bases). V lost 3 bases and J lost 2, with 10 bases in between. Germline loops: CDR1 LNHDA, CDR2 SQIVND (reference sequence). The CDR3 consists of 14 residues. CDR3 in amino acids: CASSMGRLQETQYF. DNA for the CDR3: TGTGCCAGTAGTATGGGGCGTCTTCAAGAGACCCAGTACTTC.

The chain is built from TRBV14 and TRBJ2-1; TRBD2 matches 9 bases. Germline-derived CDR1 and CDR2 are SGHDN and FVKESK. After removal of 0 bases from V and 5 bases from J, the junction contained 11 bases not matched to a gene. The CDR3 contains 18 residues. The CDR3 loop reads CASSQEGRLAGLNNEQFF. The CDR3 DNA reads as TGTGCCAGCAGCCAAGAGGGGAGGCTAGCGGGATTAAACAATGAGCAGTTCTTC.

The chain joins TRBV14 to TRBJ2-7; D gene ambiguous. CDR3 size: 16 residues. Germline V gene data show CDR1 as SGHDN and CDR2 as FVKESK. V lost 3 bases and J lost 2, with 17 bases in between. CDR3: CASSQGYRNYAYEQYF. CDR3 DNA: TGTGCCAGCAGCCAGGGGTACCGCAACTACGCCTACGAGCAGTACTTC.

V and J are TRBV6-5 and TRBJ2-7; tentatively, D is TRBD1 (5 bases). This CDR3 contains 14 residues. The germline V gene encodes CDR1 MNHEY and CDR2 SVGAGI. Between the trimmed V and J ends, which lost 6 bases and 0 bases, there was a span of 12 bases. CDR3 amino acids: CASSVEGASYEQYF. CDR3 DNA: TGTGCCAGCAGCGTGGAAGGGGCCTCCTACGAGCAGTACTTC.

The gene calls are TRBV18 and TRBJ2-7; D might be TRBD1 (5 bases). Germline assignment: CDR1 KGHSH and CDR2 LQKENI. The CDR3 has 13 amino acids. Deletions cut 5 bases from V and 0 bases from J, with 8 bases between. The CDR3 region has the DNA TGTGCCAGCTCAACGACAGTCTCCTACGAGCAGTACTTC. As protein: CASSTTVSYEQYF. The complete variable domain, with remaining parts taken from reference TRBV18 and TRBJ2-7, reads NAGVMQNPRHLVRRRGQEARLRCSPMKGHSHVYWYRQLPEEGLKFMVYLQKENIIDESGMPKERFSAEFPKEGPSILRIQQVVRGDSAAYFCASSTTVSYEQYFGPGTRLTVT.

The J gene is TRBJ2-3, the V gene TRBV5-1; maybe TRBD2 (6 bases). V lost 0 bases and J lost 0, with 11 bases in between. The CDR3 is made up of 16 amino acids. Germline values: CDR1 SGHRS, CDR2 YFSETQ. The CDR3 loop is CASSLVAAVSTDTQYF. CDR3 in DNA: TGCGCCAGCAGCTTGGTAGCGGCAGTTAGCACAGATACGCAGTATTTT.

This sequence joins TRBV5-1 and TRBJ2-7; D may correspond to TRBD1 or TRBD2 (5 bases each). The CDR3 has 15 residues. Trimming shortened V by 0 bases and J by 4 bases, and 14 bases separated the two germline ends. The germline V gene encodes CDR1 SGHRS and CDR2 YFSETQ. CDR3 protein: CASSLAPGPGYEQYF. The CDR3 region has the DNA TGCGCCAGCAGCTTGGCCCCGGGGCCGGGATACGAGCAGTACTTC.

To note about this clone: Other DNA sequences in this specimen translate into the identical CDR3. The CDR3 protein is CASSPRTSGYQETQYF. The CDR3 coding sequence is TGTGCCAGCTCACCCCGGACTAGCGGGTACCAAGAGACCCAGTACTTC. V is TRBV18 and J is TRBJ2-5; 11 bases are shared with TRBD2. The CDR3 spans 16 residues. With V trimmed by 3 bases and J by 0 bases, 3 bases remained unmatched. CDR1 and CDR2 from the germline V gene are KGHSH and LQKENI.

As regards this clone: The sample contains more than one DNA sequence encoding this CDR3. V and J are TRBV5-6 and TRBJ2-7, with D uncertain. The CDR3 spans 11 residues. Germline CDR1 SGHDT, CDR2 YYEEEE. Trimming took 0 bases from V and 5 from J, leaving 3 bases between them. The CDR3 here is CASSLGHEQYF. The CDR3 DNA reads TGTGCCAGCAGCTTGGGACACGAGCAGTACTTC.

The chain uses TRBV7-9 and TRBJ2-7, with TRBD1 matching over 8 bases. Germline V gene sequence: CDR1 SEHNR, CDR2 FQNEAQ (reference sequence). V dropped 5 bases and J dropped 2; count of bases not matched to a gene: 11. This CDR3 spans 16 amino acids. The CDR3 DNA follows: TGTGCCAGCAGCCACCTCCCGAACAGGGGGACCTACGAGCAGTACTTC. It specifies CASSHLPNRGTYEQYF.

The CDR3 is CASSHRGMGSGANVLTF. The CDR3 region has the DNA TGCGCCAGCAGCCACAGGGGGATGGGCTCTGGGGCCAACGTCCTGACTTTC. V is TRBV5-1 and J is TRBJ2-6; 8 nucleotides agree with TRBD1. With V trimmed by 4 bases and J by 0 bases, 6 bases remained unmatched. The CDR3 runs 17 residues. The germline V gene encodes CDR1 SGHRS and CDR2 YFSETQ.

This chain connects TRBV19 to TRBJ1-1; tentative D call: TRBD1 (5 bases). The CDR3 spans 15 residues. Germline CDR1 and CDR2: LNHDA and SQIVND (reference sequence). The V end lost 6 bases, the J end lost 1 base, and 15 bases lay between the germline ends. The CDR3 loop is CASRHGRGTNTEAFF. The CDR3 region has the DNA TGTGCCAGTAGACACGGCAGAGGGACGAACACTGAAGCTTTCTTT.

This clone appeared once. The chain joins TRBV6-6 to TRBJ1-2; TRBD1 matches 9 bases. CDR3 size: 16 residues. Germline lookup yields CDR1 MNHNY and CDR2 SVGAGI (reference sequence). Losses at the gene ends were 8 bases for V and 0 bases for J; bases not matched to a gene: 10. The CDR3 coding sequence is TGTGCCAGCGGACCGGGACAGGGACGTTCTAACTATGGCTACACCTTC. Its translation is CASGPGQGRSNYGYTF.

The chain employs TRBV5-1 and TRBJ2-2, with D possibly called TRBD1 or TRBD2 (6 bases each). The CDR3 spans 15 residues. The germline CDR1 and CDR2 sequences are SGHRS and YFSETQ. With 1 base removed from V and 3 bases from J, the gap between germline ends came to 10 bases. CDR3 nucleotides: TGCGCCAGCAGCTTGTGGGGGGCCGACACCGGGGAGCTGTTTTTT. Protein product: CASSLWGADTGELFF.

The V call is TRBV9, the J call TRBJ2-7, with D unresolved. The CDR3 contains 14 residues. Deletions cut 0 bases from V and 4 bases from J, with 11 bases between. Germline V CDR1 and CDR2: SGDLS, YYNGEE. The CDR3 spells CASSVVAEGYEQYF. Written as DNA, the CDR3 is TGTGCCAGCAGCGTAGTCGCGGAAGGTTACGAGCAGTACTTC.

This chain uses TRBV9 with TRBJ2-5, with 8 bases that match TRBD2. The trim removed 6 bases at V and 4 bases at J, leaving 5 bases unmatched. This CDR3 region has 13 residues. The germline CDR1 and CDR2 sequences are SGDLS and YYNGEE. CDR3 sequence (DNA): TGTGCCAGCAACCCGGGGGGGTCAGAGACCCAGTACTTC. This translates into CASNPGGSETQYF.

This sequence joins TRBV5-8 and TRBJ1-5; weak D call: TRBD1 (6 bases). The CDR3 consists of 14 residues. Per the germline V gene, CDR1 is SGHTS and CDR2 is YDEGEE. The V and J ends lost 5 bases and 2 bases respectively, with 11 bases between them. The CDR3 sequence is CASRQGWRNQPQHF. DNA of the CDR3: TGTGCCAGCAGACAGGGATGGCGCAATCAGCCCCAGCATTTT.

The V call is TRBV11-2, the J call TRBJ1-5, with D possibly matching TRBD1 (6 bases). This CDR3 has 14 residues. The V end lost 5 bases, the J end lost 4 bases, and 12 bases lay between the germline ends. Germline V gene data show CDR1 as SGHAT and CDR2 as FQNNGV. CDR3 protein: CASSPGAPNQPQHF. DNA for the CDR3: TGTGCCAGCAGCCCAGGGGCACCAAATCAGCCCCAGCATTTT.

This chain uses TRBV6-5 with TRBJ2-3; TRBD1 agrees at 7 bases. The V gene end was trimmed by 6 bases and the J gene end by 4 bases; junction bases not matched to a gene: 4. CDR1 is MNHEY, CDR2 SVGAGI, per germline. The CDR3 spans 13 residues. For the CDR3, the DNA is TGTGCCAGCAGGAGGGGGCGGCCAGATACGCAGTATTTT. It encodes CASRRGRPDTQYF.

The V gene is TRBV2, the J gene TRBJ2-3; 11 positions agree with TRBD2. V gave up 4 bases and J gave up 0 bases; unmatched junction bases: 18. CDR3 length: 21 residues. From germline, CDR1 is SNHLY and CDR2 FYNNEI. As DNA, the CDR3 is TGTGCCAGCAGTGCCACAACCAACCGACTAGCGGGGCGGTCGAGCACAGATACGCAGTATTTT. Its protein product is CASSATTNRLAGRSSTDTQYF.

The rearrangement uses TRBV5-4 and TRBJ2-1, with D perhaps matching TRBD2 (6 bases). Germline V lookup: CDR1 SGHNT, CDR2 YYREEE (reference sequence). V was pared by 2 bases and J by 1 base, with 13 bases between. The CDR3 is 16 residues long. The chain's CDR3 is CASSLSVGGSYNEQFF. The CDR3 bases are TGTGCCAGCAGCTTATCGGTCGGGGGATCCTACAATGAGCAGTTCTTC. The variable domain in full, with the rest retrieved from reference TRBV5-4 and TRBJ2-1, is ETGVTQSPTHLIKTRGQQVTLRCSSQSGHNTVSWYQQALGQGPQFIFQYYREEENGRGNFPPRFSGLQFPNYSSELNVNALELDDSALYLCASSLSVGGSYNEQFFGPGTRLTVL.

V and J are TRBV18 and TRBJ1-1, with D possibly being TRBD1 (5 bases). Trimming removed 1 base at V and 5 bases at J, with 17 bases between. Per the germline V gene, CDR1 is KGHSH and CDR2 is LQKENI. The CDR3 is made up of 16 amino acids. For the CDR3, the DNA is TGTGCCAGCTCACCACGCCAGGGAGGGGAGTATACTGAAGCTTTCTTT. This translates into CASSPRQGGEYTEAFF.

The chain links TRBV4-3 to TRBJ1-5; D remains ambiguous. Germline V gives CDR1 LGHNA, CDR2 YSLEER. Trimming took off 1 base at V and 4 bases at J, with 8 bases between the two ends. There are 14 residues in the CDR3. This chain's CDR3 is CASSQVRGNQPQHF. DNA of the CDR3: TGCGCCAGCAGCCAAGTTCGAGGAAATCAGCCCCAGCATTTT.

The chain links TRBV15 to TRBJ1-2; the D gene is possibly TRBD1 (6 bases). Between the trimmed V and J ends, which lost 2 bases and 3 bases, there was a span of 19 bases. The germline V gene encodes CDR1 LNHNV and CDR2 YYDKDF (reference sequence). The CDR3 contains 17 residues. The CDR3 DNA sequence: TGTGCCACCAGCAGAAACTTGGGACCGACAGGAGACTATGGCTACACCTTC. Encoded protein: CATSRNLGPTGDYGYTF.

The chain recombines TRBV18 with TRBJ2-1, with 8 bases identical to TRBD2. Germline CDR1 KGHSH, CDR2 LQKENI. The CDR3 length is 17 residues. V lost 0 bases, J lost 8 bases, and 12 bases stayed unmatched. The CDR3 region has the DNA TGTGCCAGCTCACCACCGGGCGGGGGGCTACTCTCGGATGAGCAGTTCTTC. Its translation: CASSPPGGGLLSDEQFF.